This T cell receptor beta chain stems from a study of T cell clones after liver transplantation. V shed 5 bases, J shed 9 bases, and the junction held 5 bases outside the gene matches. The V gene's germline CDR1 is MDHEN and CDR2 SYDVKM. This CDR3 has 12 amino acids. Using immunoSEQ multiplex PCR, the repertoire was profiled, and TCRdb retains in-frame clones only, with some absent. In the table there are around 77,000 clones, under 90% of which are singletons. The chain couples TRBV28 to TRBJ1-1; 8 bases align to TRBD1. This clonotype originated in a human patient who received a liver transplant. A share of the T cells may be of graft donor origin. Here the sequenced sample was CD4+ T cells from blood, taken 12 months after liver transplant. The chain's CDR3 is CASSLWTGQAFF. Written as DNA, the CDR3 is TGTGCCAGCAGTCTCTGGACAGGGCAAGCTTTCTTT.